The sequence of this TCR beta chain was determined in a study of long-term antiretroviral therapy in people with HIV. Trimming at V came to 0 bases and at J to 1 base, leaving 12 bases not matched to a gene. There are 19 residues in the CDR3. Germline CDR1 SGHRS, CDR2 YFSETQ. At survey level, the immunoSEQ assay was run in its v3.0 version. Clones were sequenced by immunoSEQ multiplex PCR, and TCRdb holds only the in-frame ones, with some missing. The data show 24,000 or so clones, roughly 84% seen once. Worth noting for this clone: The target antigen is unknown.

Study-wide results and caveats: All time points showed a repertoire dominated by clones expanded before ART. Repertoires with HIV possessed tighter CDR3 length spans than those of controls. Even long-term ART left TRB diversity below transplant donor controls, despite gains.

No donor had fewer than one pre-ART PBMC sample or fewer than two post-ART PBMC samples. The receptor was derived from a man aged 25-45 years with HIV. The chain recombines TRBV5-1 with TRBJ2-2; TRBD2 agrees at 7 bases. The sequences come from unsorted PBMCs, collected approximately 4.3 years after starting antiretroviral therapy. CDR3 in DNA: TGCGCCAGCAGCTTGGAGGGTGGGGCTAGCGGCTTGAACACCGGGGAGCTGTTTTTT. Its protein product is CASSLEGGASGLNTGELFF.